This T cell receptor beta chain was identified in a study of cytomegalovirus exposure and HLA in healthy donors. General study points: Several V segments, TRBV6-2 and TRBV6-3 among them, could not be told apart and were dropped. Cytomegalovirus-associated status was assigned to about 170 TCR beta chains. In a later analysis, compared with equally common non-associated chains, HLA-associated beta chains were more expanded. Versus the approximately 700-donor mean, an Asian-associated ancestry cluster reportedly showed fewer N-insertions in a later analysis.

As for this clone: Its antigen is not known.

Trimming removed 6 bases from V and 5 bases from J; junction bases left unmatched: 11. In germline, CDR1 is SNHLY, CDR2 FYNNEI. The CDR3 is made up of 15 amino acids. 60 Vbeta and 13 Jbeta primers were used in PCR. Produced via immunoSEQ multiplex PCR; TCRdb's table is partial and in-frame only. The sample lists hundreds of thousands of clones; over 85% were seen once. This sequence was found in a woman aged 18-30 years in good health and CMV-seronegative. What was sequenced was PBMCs. The gene calls are TRBV2 and TRBJ2-7, with TRBD1 matching 9 bases. The CDR3 region is CASRTEQGAFNEQYF. The CDR3 DNA follows: TGTGCCAGCAGGACCGAACAGGGGGCTTTCAACGAGCAGTACTTC.